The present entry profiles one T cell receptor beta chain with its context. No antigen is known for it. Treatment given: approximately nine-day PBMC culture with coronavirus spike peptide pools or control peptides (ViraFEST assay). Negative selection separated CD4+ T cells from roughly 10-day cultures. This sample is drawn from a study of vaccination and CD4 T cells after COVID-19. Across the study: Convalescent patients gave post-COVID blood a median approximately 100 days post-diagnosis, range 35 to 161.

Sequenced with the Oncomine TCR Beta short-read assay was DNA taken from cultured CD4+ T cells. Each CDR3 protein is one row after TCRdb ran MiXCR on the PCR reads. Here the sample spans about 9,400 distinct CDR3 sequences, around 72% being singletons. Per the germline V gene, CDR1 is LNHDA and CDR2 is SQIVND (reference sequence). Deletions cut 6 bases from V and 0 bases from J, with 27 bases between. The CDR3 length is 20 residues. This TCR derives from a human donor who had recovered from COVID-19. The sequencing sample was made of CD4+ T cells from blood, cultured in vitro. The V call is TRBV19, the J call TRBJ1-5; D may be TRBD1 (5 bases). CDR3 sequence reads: CASSLLPRDGKGYSNQPQHF. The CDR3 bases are TGTGCCAGTAGCCTTTTACCCAGGGACGGCAAAGGATATAGCAATCAGCCCCAGCATTTT. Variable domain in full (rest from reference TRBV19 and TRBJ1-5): DGGITQSPKYLFRKEGQNVTLSCEQNLNHDAMYWYRQDPGQGLRLIYYSQIVNDFQKGDIAEGYSVSREKKESFPLTVTSAQKNPTAFYLCASSLLPRDGKGYSNQPQHFGDGTRLSIL.